In its sample, the clone carrying this T cell receptor (beta chain) was seen a few times. Per the authors' pipeline: From reference gene primer amplification, estimates of nucleated cell counts were derived. Only in-frame clones appear in the TCRdb table, and some are missing; sequencing was by immunoSEQ multiplex PCR. V, J and clone size reflect that table, while D and trimming were determined from the DNA. The table includes 250,000 or so clones, 84% detected once. This record belongs to a study of blood T cell repertoires in COVID-19. The CDR3 loop spans 16 amino acids. Trimming removed 1 base from V and 6 bases from J, with 19 bases in between. Germline V gives CDR1 MNHNS, CDR2 SASEGT.

The sequence was obtained from a middle-aged woman who had recovered from COVID-19. Sequences were obtained from peripheral blood. The chain uses TRBV6-1 and TRBJ2-7; no clear D gene. The CDR3 here is CASSEVPGQAIREQYF. Written as DNA, the CDR3 is TGTGCCAGCAGTGAAGTTCCTGGGCAGGCGATCCGCGAGCAGTACTTC.